This TCR beta chain was recorded in a study of cytomegalovirus exposure and HLA in healthy donors. CDR3 length equals 15 residues. The germline V gene has CDR1 SEHNR and CDR2 FQNEAQ (reference sequence). Trimming removed 5 bases from V and 7 bases from J; junction bases left unmatched: 8. Primers included in the PCR were 60 Vbeta and 13 Jbeta primers. Clones were sequenced by immunoSEQ multiplex PCR, and TCRdb holds only the in-frame ones, with some missing. The sample yields 150,000 or so clones, roughly 73% seen once. Sequenced sample: PBMCs. This TCR was sampled from a woman between 40 and 55 years old in good health and CMV-seropositive. The chain recombines TRBV7-9 with TRBJ2-1, with 10 bases lining up with TRBD1. The DNA for the CDR3 is TGTGCCAGCAGCAACCGGGACAGGGGAGGGAATGAGCAGTTCTTC. Amino acid sequence: CASSNRDRGGNEQFF.